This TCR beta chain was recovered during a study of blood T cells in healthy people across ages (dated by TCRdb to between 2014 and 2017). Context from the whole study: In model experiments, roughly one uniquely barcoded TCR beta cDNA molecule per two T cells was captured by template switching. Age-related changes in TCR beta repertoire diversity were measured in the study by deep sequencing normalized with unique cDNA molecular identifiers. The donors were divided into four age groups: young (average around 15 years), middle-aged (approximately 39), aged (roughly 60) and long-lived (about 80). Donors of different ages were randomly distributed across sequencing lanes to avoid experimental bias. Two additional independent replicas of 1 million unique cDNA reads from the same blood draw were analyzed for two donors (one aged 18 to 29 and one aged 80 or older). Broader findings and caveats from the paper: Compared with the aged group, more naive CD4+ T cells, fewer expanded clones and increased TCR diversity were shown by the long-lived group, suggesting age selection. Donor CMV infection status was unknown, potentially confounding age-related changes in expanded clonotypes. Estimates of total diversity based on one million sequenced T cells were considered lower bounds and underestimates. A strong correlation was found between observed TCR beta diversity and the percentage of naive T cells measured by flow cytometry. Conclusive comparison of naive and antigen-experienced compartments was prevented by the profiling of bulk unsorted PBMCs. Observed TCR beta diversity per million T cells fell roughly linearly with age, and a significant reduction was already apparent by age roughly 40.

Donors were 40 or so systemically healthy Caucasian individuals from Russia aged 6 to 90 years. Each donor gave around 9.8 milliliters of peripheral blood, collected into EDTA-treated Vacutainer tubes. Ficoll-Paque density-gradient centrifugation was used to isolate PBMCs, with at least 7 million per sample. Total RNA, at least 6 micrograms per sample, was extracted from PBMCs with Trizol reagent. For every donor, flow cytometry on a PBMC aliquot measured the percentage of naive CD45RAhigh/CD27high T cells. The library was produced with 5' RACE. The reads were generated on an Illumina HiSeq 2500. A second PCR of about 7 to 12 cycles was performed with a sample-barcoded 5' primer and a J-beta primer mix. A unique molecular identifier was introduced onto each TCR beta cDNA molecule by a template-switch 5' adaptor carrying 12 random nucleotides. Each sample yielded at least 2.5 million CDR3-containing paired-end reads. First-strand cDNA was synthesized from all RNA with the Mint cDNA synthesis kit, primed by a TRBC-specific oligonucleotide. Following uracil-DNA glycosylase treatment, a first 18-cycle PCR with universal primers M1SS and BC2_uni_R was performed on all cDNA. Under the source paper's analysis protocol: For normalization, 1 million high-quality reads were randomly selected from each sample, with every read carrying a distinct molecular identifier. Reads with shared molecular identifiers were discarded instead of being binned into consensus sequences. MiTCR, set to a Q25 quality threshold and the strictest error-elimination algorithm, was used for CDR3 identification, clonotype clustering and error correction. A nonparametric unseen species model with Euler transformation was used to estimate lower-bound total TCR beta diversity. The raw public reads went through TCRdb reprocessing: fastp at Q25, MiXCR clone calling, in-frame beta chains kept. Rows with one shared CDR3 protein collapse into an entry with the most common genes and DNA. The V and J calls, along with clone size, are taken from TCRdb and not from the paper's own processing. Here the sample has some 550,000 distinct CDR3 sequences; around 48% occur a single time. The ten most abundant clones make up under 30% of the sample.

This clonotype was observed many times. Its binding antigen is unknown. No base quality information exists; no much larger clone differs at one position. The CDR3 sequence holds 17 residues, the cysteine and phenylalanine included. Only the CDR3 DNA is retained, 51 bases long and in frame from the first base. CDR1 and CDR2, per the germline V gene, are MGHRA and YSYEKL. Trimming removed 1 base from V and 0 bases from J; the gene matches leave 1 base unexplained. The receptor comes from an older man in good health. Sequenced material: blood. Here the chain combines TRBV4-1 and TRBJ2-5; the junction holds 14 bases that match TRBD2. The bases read TGCGCCAGCAGCCAAGGGACTAGCGGGGGGTACCAAGAGACCCAGTACTTC. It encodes CASSQGTSGGYQETQYF.